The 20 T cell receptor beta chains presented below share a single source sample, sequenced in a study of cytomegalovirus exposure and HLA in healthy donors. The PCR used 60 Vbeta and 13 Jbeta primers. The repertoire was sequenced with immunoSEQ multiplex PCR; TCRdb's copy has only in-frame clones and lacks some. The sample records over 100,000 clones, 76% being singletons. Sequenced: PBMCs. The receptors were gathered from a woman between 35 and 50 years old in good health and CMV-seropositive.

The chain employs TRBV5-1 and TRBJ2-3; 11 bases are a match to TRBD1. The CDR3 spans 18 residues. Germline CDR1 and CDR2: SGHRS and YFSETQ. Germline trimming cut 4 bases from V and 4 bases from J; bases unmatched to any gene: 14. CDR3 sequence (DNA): TGCGCCAGCAGCCCCCTCCCAGGACAGGGGGCGAGCGCAGATACGCAGTATTTT. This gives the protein CASSPLPGQGASADTQYF.

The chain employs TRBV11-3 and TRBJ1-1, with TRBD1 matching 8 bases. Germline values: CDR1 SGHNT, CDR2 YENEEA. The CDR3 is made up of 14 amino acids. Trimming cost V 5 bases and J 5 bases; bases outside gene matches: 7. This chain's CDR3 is CASSPGGAGTEAFF. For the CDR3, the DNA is TGTGCCAGCAGCCCAGGGGGCGCAGGAACTGAAGCTTTCTTT.

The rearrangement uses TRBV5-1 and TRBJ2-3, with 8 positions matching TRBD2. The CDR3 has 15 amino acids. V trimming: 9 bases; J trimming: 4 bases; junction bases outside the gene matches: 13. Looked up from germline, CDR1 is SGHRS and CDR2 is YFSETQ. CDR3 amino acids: CATRSGSGGADTQYF. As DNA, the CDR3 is TGCGCCACCCGATCGGGAAGCGGGGGTGCAGATACGCAGTATTTT.

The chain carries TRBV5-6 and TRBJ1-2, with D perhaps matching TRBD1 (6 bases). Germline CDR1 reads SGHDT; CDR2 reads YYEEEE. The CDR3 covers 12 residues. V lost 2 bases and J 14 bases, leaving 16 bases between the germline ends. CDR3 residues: CASSFPQGPRTF. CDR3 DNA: TGTGCCAGCAGCTTCCCTCAGGGGCCGAGGACCTTC.

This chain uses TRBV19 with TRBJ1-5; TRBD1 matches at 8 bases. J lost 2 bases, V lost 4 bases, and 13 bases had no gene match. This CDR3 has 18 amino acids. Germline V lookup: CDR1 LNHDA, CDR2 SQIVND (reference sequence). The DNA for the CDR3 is TGTGCCAGTAGTAGTAATAGTCGCGGGACAGGAGGCAATCAGCCCCAGCATTTT. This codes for CASSSNSRGTGGNQPQHF.

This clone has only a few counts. The CDR3 loop is CASSLDYATGEEHNEQFF. CDR3 in DNA: TGTGCCAGCAGCTTAGACTATGCGACAGGAGAAGAACACAATGAGCAGTTCTTC. The genes are TRBV5-6 and TRBJ2-1; TRBD1 might be the D (6 bases). The CDR3 spans 18 residues. V lost 2 bases and J 5 bases, leaving 23 bases between the germline ends. Germline loops: CDR1 SGHDT, CDR2 YYEEEE.

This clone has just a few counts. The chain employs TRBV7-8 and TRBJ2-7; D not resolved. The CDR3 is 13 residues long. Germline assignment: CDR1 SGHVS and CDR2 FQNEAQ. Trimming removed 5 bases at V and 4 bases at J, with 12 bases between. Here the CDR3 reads CASSQRTGYEQYF. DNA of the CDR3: TGTGCCAGCAGCCAACGAACGGGTTACGAGCAGTACTTC.

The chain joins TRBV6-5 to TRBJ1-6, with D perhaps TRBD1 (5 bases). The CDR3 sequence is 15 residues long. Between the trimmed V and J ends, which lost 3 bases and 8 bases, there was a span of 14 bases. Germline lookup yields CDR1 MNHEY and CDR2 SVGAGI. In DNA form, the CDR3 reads TGTGCCAGCAGTTATACGGGACTAGAAGATTCACCCCTCCACTTT. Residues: CASSYTGLEDSPLHF.

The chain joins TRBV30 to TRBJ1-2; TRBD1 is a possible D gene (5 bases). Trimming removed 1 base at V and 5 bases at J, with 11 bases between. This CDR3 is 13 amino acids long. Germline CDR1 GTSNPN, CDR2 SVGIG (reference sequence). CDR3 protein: CAWSALRGYGYTF. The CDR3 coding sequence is TGTGCCTGGAGTGCCCTAAGGGGTTATGGCTACACCTTC.

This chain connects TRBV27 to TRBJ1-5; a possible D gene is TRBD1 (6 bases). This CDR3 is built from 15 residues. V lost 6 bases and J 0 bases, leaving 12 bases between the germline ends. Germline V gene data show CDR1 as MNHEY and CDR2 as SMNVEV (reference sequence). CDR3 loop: CASRANRASNQPQHF. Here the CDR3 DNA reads TGTGCCAGCAGGGCTAACAGGGCTAGCAATCAGCCCCAGCATTTT.

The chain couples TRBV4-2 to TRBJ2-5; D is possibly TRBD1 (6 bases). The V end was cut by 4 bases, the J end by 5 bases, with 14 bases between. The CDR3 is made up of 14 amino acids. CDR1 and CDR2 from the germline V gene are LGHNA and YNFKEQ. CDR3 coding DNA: TGTGCCAGCAGCCTTTTGACAGGACAGGAGACCCAGTACTTC. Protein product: CASSLLTGQETQYF.

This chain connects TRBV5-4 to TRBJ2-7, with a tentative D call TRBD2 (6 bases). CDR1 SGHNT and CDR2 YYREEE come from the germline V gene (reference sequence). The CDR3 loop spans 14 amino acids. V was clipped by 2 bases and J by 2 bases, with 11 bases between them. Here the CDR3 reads CASSLSGSAYEQYF. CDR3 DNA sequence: TGTGCCAGCAGCTTAAGCGGGTCAGCCTACGAGCAGTACTTC.

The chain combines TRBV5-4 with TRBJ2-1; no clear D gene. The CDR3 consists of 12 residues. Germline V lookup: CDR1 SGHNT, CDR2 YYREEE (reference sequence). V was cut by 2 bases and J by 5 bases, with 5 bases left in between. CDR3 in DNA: TGTGCCAGCAGCTTCCAGGACAATGAGCAGTTCTTC. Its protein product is CASSFQDNEQFF.

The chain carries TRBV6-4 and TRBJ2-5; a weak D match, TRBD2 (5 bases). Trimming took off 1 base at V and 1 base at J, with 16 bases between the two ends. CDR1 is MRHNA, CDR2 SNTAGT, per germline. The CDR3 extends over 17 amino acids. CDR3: CASSDCLRVGPQETQYF. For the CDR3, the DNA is TGTGCCAGCAGTGACTGTTTGAGGGTCGGGCCCCAAGAGACCCAGTACTTC.

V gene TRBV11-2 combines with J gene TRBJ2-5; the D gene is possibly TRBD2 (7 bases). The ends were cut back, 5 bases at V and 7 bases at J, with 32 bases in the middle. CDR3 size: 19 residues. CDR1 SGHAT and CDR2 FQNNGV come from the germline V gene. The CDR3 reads CASSGGRGLVFQGRGTQYF. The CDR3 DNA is TGTGCCAGCAGCGGTGGGAGGGGGTTAGTTTTCCAGGGCCGGGGGACCCAGTACTTC.

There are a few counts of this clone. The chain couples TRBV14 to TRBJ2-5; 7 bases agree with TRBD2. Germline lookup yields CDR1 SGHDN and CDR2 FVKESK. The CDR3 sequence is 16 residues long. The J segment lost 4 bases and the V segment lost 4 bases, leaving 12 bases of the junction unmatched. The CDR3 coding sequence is TGTGCCAGCAGCCGAGGGGACTACCGCCGGGGAGAGACCCAGTACTTC. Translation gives CASSRGDYRRGETQYF.

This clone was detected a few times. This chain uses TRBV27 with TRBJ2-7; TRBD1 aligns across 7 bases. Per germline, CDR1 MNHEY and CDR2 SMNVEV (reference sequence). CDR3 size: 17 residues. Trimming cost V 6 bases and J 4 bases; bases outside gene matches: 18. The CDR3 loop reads CASSHRVLLTGAYEQYF. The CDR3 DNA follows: TGTGCCAGCAGCCACAGGGTGTTATTAACAGGGGCTTACGAGCAGTACTTC.

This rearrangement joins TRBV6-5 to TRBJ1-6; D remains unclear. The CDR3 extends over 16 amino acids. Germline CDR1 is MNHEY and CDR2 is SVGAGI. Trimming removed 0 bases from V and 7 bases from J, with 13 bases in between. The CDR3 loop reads CASSYSLTRINSPLHF. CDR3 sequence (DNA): TGTGCCAGCAGTTACTCGTTGACAAGAATCAATTCACCCCTCCACTTT.

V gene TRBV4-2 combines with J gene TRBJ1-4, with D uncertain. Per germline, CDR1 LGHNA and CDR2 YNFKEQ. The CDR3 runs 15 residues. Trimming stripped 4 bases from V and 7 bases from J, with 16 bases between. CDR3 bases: TGTGCCAGCAGCCCAGAGAGGTTCGGGGTTGAAAAACTGTTTTTT. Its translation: CASSPERFGVEKLFF.

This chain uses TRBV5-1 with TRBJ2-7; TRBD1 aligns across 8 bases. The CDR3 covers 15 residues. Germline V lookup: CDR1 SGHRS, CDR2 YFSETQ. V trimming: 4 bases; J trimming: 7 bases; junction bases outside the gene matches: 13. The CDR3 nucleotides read TGCGCCAGCAGCGTGACCGGACAGGGCCCCTGGGAGCAGTACTTC. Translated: CASSVTGQGPWEQYF.